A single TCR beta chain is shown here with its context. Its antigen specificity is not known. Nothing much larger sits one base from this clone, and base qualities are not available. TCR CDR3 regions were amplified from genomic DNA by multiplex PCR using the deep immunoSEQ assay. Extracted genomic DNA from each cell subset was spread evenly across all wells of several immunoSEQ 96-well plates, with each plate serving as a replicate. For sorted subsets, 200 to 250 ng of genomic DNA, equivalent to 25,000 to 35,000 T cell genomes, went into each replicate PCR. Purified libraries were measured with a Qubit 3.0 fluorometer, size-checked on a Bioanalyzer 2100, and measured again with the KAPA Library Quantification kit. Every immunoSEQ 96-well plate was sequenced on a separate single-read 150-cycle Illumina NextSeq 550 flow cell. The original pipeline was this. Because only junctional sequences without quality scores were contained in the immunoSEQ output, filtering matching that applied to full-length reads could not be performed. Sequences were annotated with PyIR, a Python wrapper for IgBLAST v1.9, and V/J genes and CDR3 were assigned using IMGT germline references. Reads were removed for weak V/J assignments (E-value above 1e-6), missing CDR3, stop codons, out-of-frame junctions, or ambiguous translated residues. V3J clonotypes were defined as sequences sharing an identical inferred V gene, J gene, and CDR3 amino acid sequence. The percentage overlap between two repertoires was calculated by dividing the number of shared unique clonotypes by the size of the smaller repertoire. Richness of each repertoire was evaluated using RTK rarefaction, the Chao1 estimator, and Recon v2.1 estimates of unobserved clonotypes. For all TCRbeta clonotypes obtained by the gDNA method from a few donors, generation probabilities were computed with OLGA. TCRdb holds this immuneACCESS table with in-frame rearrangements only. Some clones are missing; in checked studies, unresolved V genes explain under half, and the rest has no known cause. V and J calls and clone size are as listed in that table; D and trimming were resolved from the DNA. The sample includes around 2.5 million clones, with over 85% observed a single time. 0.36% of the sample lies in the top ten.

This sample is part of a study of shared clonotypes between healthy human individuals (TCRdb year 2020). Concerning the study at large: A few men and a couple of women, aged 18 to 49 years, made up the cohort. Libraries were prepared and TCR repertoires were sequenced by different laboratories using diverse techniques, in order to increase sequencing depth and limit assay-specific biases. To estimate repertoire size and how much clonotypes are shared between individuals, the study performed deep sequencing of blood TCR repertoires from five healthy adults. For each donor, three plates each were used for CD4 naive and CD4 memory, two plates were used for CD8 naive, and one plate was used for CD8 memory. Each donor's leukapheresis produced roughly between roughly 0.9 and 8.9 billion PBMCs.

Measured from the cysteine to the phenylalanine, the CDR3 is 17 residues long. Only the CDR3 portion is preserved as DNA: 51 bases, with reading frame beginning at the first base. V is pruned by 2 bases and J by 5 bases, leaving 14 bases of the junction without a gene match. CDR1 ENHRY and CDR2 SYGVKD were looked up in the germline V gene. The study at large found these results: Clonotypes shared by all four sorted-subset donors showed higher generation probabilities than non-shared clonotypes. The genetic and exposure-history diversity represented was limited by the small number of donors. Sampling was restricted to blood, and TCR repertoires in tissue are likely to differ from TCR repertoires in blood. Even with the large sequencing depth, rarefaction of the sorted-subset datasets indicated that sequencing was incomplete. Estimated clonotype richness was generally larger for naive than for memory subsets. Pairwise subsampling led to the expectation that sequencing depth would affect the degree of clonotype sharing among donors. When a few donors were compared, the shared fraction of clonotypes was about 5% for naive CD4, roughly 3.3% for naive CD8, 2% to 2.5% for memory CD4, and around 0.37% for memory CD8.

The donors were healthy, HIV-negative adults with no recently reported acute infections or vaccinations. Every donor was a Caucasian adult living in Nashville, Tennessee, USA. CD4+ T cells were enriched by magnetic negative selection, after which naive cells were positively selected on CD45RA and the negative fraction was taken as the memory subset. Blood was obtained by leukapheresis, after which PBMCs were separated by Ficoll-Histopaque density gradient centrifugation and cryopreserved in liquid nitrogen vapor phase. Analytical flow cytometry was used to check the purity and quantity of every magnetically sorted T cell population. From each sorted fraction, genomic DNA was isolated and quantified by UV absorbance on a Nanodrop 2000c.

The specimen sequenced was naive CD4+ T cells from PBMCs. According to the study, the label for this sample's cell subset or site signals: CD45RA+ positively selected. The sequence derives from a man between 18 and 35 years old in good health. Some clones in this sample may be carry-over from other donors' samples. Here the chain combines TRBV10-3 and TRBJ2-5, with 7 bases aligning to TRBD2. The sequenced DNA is TGTGCCATCAGTGAGACCCTTGCGGGAGCTGGAGGGGAGACCCAGTACTTC. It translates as CAISETLAGAGGETQYF.